The rows below give T cell receptor beta chains drawn from one sample of a study of patients and donors after allogeneic stem cell transplantation. One entry per CDR3 protein results from TCRdb running MiXCR on the RT-PCR reads. The sample contains about 110,000 distinct CDR3 sequences, 35% of which appear only once. The specimen sequenced was blood, either unsorted or a sorted T cell fraction (not recorded which). These receptor sequences come from a human donor who was either an allogeneic HSCT recipient or a stem cell or donor lymphocyte infusion donor (not recorded which). It is not recorded whose cells these are; they may come from a transplant donor. CDR3s include the opening cysteine and the closing phenylalanine or tryptophan. The order of the fields is J gene, D gene, V gene, clone size, CDR3 DNA, CDR3 protein. The D gene is left open where the match is weak. Rows may omit the clone size; those that give it use once, few, many or a size class.

>TRBJ2-1|NA|TRBV2|NA
TGTGCCAGCAGTCCGGACCAATACAATGAGCAGTTCTTC
CASSPDQYNEQFF
>TRBJ2-5|TRBD2|TRBV24-1|few
TGTGCCACCAGTGATTTGGGGAGGGGTCGCCAAGAGACCCAGTACTTC
CATSDLGRGRQETQYF
>TRBJ1-5|NA|TRBV6-6|NA
TGTGCCAGCAGACGAGAAGAGGGCAATCAGCCCCAGCATTTT
CASRREEGNQPQHF
>TRBJ1-1|NA|TRBV7-9|NA
TGTGCCAGCAGCTTTTCACAGGGCCACTATGAAGCTTTCTTT
CASSFSQGHYEAFF
>TRBJ1-5|NA|TRBV20-1|many
TGCAGTGCTAGAAAGACCCTGGGTCAGCCCCAGCATTTT
CSARKTLGQPQHF
>TRBJ2-2|NA|TRBV20-1|NA
TGCAGTGCCCCGAGGTCTACCGGGGAGCTGTTTTTT
CSAPRSTGELFF
>TRBJ2-1|TRBD2|TRBV12-3/TRBV12-4|NA
TGTGCCAGCAGTCAGCTAGCGGGAGGGCCGAATGAGCAGTTCTTC
CASSQLAGGPNEQFF
>TRBJ2-3|TRBD1|TRBV5-6|NA
TGTGCCAGCAGCCCACCACCCCGGACAGGAACAGATACGCAGTATTTT
CASSPPPRTGTDTQYF
>TRBJ2-1|NA|TRBV6-5|NA
TGTGCCAGCAAGAGAAACAATGAGCAGTTCTTC
CASKRNNEQFF
>TRBJ2-1|NA|TRBV12-3/TRBV12-4|few
TGTGCCAGTCTGACCACCCGCCTTTACAATGAGCAGTTCTTC
CASLTTRLYNEQFF
>TRBJ2-7|TRBD1|TRBV27|NA
TGTGCCAGCAGTCTACAGGGGGCGCGGTACGAGCAGTACTTC
CASSLQGARYEQYF
>TRBJ2-5|NA|TRBV6-1|NA
TGTGCCAGCCTACTAGAGACCCAGTACTTC
CASLLETQYF
>TRBJ2-3|NA|TRBV5-1|once
TGCGCCAGCAGCGGTCTCCCGGGCCGAATAAAGGAGGATACGCAGTATTTT
CASSGLPGRIKEDTQYF
>TRBJ1-2|TRBD1|TRBV7-9|NA
TGTGCCAGCAGCGAAACTCAGGGGGAAAGAAATGGCTACACCTTC
CASSETQGERNGYTF
>TRBJ2-3|NA|TRBV24-1|few
TGTGCCACCAGTGACACTAGAGATACGCAGTATTTT
CATSDTRDTQYF
>TRBJ1-2|NA|TRBV7-2|NA
TGTGCCAGCAGCTTAGTGAGGGTGGGCTATGGCTACACCTTC
CASSLVRVGYGYTF
>TRBJ2-4|NA|TRBV12-3/TRBV12-4|NA
TGTGCTTCCTCGGGGGAGGACAAAAACATTCAGTACTTC
CASSGEDKNIQYF
>TRBJ2-3|NA|TRBV7-2|NA
TGTGCCAGCAGCTTATCACCCCCTGGCACGCAGTATTTT
CASSLSPPGTQYF
>TRBJ2-5|TRBD1|TRBV12-3/TRBV12-4|many
TGTGCCAGCAGGGGACAGCAGGGTAGAGGCCAGTACTTC
CASRGQQGRGQYF
>TRBJ1-1|NA|TRBV18|NA
TGTGCCAGCTCACCCTATCTGGGCGGTGTGAACACTGAAGCTTTCTTT
CASSPYLGGVNTEAFF
>TRBJ1-6|NA|TRBV7-2|NA
TGTGCCAGCAGCTTACTCATCTCTTATAATTCACCCCTCCACTTT
CASSLLISYNSPLHF
>TRBJ2-1|TRBD1|TRBV24-1|NA
TGTGCCACCCAGGACAGGGGTAGGGGCAATGAGCAGTTCTTC
CATQDRGRGNEQFF
>TRBJ2-3|NA|TRBV4-2|few
TGTGCCAGCAGCCAAGATGGAATTTGGATCGACTATACGCAGTATTTT
CASSQDGIWIDYTQYF
>TRBJ2-4|TRBD1|TRBV15|NA
TGTGCCACTGGGGACAGAAAAAACATTCAGTACTTC
CATGDRKNIQYF
>TRBJ1-6|NA|TRBV27|few
TGTGCCAGCAGTTTAGAAGTCGGGTTTGGTTCACCCCTCCACTTT
CASSLEVGFGSPLHF
>TRBJ2-3|TRBD2|TRBV5-6|NA
TGTGCCAGCAGCTTGGATGCGACTCTAGCGGGAGTGACAGATACGCAGTATTTT
CASSLDATLAGVTDTQYF
>TRBJ1-1|NA|TRBV29-1|few
TGCAGCGCTAAATCGACGGAAAACACTGAAGCTTTCTTT
CSAKSTENTEAFF
>TRBJ2-1|NA|TRBV4-3|NA
TGCGCCAGCAGCCAAGACGGGAGTTATGAGCAGTTCTTC
CASSQDGSYEQFF
>TRBJ1-2|TRBD1|TRBV20-1|few
TGCAGTGCTAGAGATCGGACAGGGGGCGCTGGCTACACCTTC
CSARDRTGGAGYTF
>TRBJ2-7|TRBD2|TRBV28|many
TGTGCCAGCAGCCAGGGACTAGCGGGTGAGCAGTACTTC
CASSQGLAGEQYF
>TRBJ1-1|NA|TRBV20-1|few
TGCAGTGCTAGGGATCGCGGGGTGGTGAACACTGAAGCTTTCTTT
CSARDRGVVNTEAFF
>TRBJ2-1|TRBD2|TRBV6-6|NA
TGTGCCAGCAGTTATGGGGGGAGGGCCCACAATGAGCAGTTCTTC
CASSYGGRAHNEQFF
>TRBJ2-7|NA|TRBV4-1|NA
TGCGCCAGCAGCCAAGCGGCAACCTACGAGCAGTACTTC
CASSQAATYEQYF
>TRBJ2-2|NA|TRBV7-3|few
TGTGCCAGCAGCTTAACGGGGCGGACCGGGGAGCTGTTTTTT
CASSLTGRTGELFF
>TRBJ2-3|NA|TRBV5-1|NA
TGCGCCAGCAGCTTGACAGTCTTCACAGATACGCAGTATTTT
CASSLTVFTDTQYF
>TRBJ2-3|NA|TRBV4-3|NA
TGCGCCAGCAGCCCCCTCGGGCGCACAGATACGCAGTATTTT
CASSPLGRTDTQYF
>TRBJ2-6|NA|TRBV7-2|NA
TGTGCCAGCAGCTTAGAGAGCGCAGGGGCCAACGTCCTGACTTTC
CASSLESAGANVLTF
>TRBJ2-1|TRBD2|TRBV12-3/TRBV12-4|few
TGTGCCAGCGGTATTTGGGGGAGGGCCTTGTTCTTC
CASGIWGRALFF
>TRBJ1-1|NA|TRBV7-2|few
TGTGCCAGCAGCTCCCAGGGTGGGAGAAACACTGAAGCTTTCTTT
CASSSQGGRNTEAFF
>TRBJ2-1|TRBD2|TRBV5-1|NA
TGCGCCAGCAGCTTACCTAGCGGCAATGAGCAGTTCTTC
CASSLPSGNEQFF
>TRBJ1-4|NA|TRBV5-1|NA
TGCGCCAGCAGCGGGGGCGGTTCGGAAAAACTGTTTTTT
CASSGGGSEKLFF
>TRBJ2-1|NA|TRBV29-1|NA
TGCAGCGTTGAGGCGGGAAGAGCCTACAATGAGCAGTTCTTC
CSVEAGRAYNEQFF
>TRBJ2-7|TRBD2|TRBV4-3|few
TGCGCCAGCAGCCAAGAGGCTAGCGGGGAGTACGAGCAGTACTTC
CASSQEASGEYEQYF
>TRBJ2-6|TRBD2|TRBV9|NA
TGTGCCAGCAGCCGAGGACTAGCGGGATTCTCTGGGGCCAACGTCCTGACTTTC
CASSRGLAGFSGANVLTF
>TRBJ1-4|NA|TRBV7-2|few
TGTGCCAGCAGCCTTGAGAATGAAAAACTGTTTTTT
CASSLENEKLFF
>TRBJ2-3|TRBD1|TRBV24-1|NA
TGTGCCACCAGTGACTACCGGACAGGGCCTACGCAGTATTTT
CATSDYRTGPTQYF
>TRBJ2-7|NA|TRBV4-2|NA
TGTGCCAGCAGCCAAGAGGTGATGAACGCGGACTACGAGCAGTACTTC
CASSQEVMNADYEQYF
>TRBJ2-1|NA|TRBV12-3/TRBV12-4|NA
TGTGCCAGCAGAGTCCGTTCACTAGAGCTAGGGGAGCAGTTCTTC
CASRVRSLELGEQFF
>TRBJ1-1|TRBD1|TRBV3-1|NA
TGTGCCAGCAGCCAAGATCCGGCAGGGGGGCACACTGAAGCTTTCTTT
CASSQDPAGGHTEAFF
>TRBJ2-3|NA|TRBV29-1|NA
TGCAGCGTTGAAAAGGCCCAGGGGACGATGCAGTATTTT
CSVEKAQGTMQYF
>TRBJ1-6|NA|TRBV5-5|few
TGTGCCAGCAACCAAAAGGGGTGGGATTCACCCCTCCACTTT
CASNQKGWDSPLHF
>TRBJ2-3|NA|TRBV4-3|NA
TGCGCCAGCAGCCCCCGACTGGCGGGACCCCCGGATACGCAGTATTTT
CASSPRLAGPPDTQYF
>TRBJ2-1|TRBD2|TRBV12-3/TRBV12-4|NA
TGTGCCAGCAGTCAATTAGCGGGAGATCGTGAGCAGTTCTTC
CASSQLAGDREQFF
>TRBJ2-3|NA|TRBV7-8|NA
TGTGCCAGCAGCCCGGGACTCACAGATACGCAGTATTTT
CASSPGLTDTQYF
>TRBJ2-7|TRBD1|TRBV29-1|NA
TGCAGCGTCGCGCTAACAGGGGGAGAGCAGTACTTC
CSVALTGGEQYF